This TCR beta chain came from a study of blood T cells in healthy people across ages. Germline V gene lookup returns CDR1 SGHVS and CDR2 FQNEAQ. The CDR3 consists of 16 residues. The V end lost 5 bases, the J end lost 2 bases, and 19 bases lay between the germline ends. Combining a sample-barcoded 5' primer with a J-beta primer mix, a second PCR ran for 7 to 11 cycles. Each CDR3 protein is one row after TCRdb ran MiXCR on the 5' RACE reads. This sample carries about 800,000 distinct CDR3 sequences, approximately 25% of them seen once, and the ten largest clones take 3% to 4%. These data also featured in a second study, about T cells of mothers and their children.

The sequenced material came from blood. V is TRBV7-8 and J is TRBJ2-7; TRBD2 is a possible D gene (6 bases). The receptor comes from a boy between 5 and 17 years old in good health. CDR3 in DNA: TGTGCCAGCAGCGTGCGTTCCGGGACTGCCCCCTACGAGCAGTACTTC. Encoded protein: CASSVRSGTAPYEQYF.